This T cell receptor (beta chain) was identified during a study of immune characterization of retroperitoneal liposarcoma. The V end lost 3 bases, the J end lost 0 bases, and 5 bases lay between the germline ends. The germline CDR1 and CDR2 sequences are SGHAT and FQNNGV. The CDR3 is made up of 13 amino acids. TCRdb re-derived calls from the PCR reads in MiXCR, one entry per CDR3 protein. The sample shows some 10,000 distinct CDR3 sequences, approximately 27% of them seen only once. The TCR was taken from a male donor with retroperitoneal liposarcoma. The sequencing sample was made of tumor tissue. The chain is built from TRBV11-2 and TRBJ2-5, with D uncertain. CDR3 DNA: TGTGCCAGCAGCTTGTTGTACCAAGAGACCCAGTACTTC. Protein: CASSLLYQETQYF.